This T cell receptor (beta chain) is from a study of cytomegalovirus exposure and HLA in healthy donors. The PCR ran on 60 Vbeta and 13 Jbeta primers. Method: immunoSEQ multiplex PCR; TCRdb's copy keeps in-frame clones and lacks some. The sample shows 120,000 to 150,000 clones, around 75% of them seen only once. Notes on this clone: The target antigen is unknown.

CDR3 length equals 16 residues. V was shortened by 2 bases and J by 3 bases, with 16 bases between the two germline ends. The V gene's germline CDR1 is MGHRA and CDR2 YSYEKL. General observations from the study: Analysis was carried out at a later point, and it linked a missense DCLRE1C variant to TCR beta V- and J-gene trimming. Researchers reported from a later analysis that most CMV-associated TCR beta chains appeared HLA-restricted. The classifier, whose performance was assessed in both the original and validation cohorts, reportedly diagnosed cytomegalovirus status with high specificity and sensitivity.

The chain employs TRBV4-1 and TRBJ1-1; no definite D call. The receptor was derived from a female donor in good health and CMV-seronegative. Sequencing was performed on PBMCs. The CDR3, as DNA: TGCGCCAGCAGCCAAACGCGGGCGGGTAGCGACACTGAAGCTTTCTTT. As protein: CASSQTRAGSDTEAFF.